These T cell receptor beta chains were read from a single sample in a study of blood T cell repertoires in COVID-19. Generated by immunoSEQ multiplex PCR, the TCRdb table keeps only in-frame clones and is missing some. The sample has about 100,000 clones, 92% seen once; the top ten hold 1.9%. The sample was peripheral blood. The receptors were gathered from a woman in her forties or fifties with COVID-19, enrolled during active disease. Each CDR3 is given with its conserved first and last residue. Each record gives: clone size, V gene, D gene, J gene, CDR3 protein, CDR3 DNA. A D gene is named only where the DNA matches it firmly. Part of the rows lack a size; the others show once, few, many or a class for expanded clones.

>-|TRBV6-6|-|TRBJ1-1
CASKQDSNTEAFF
TGTGCCAGCAAGCAAGATTCGAACACTGAAGCTTTCTTT
>-|TRBV19|-|TRBJ1-5
CASRKAARNQPQHF
TGTGCCAGTAGGAAAGCCGCAAGAAATCAGCCCCAGCATTTT
>-|TRBV3-1/TRBV3-2|-|TRBJ2-7
CASSPYGIYEQYF
TGTGCCAGCAGTCCGTACGGTATCTACGAGCAGTACTTC
>-|TRBV6-4|-|TRBJ1-3
CASSDGGSGNTIYF
TGTGCCAGCAGTGACGGGGGGTCTGGAAACACCATATATTTT
>-|TRBV7-2|TRBD1|TRBJ1-2
CASSLHRDSFYGYTF
TGTGCCAGCAGCTTGCACCGGGACAGTTTTTATGGCTACACCTTC
>-|TRBV5-6|TRBD1|TRBJ2-4
CASSLVGQDIQYF
TGTGCCAGCAGCTTGGTGGGACAGGACATTCAGTACTTC
>once|TRBV7-2|-|TRBJ1-2
CASSIYPENHGYTF
TGTGCCAGCAGCATTTATCCCGAGAACCATGGCTACACCTTC
>-|TRBV6-6|-|TRBJ2-1
CASSRREGNEQFF
TGTGCCAGCAGTAGGAGGGAAGGTAATGAGCAGTTCTTC
>-|TRBV3-1/TRBV3-2|-|TRBJ2-7
CASSLGSYEQYF
TGTGCCAGCAGCCTCGGCTCCTACGAGCAGTACTTC
>-|TRBV28|-|TRBJ1-1
CASGGGGNTEAFF
TGTGCCAGCGGTGGGGGGGGAAACACTGAAGCTTTCTTT
>-|TRBV7-3|TRBD1|TRBJ2-7
CASSLTGQGAGEQYF
TGTGCCAGCAGCTTAACGGGACAGGGGGCAGGGGAGCAGTACTTC
>few|TRBV2|-|TRBJ1-6
CANQIDRFNSPLHF
TGTGCCAACCAGATTGACAGATTTAATTCACCCCTCCACTTT
>-|TRBV2|TRBD1|TRBJ2-1
CASIDHRGQKLNEQFF
TGTGCCAGCATAGACCACAGGGGGCAAAAATTGAATGAGCAGTTCTTC
>-|TRBV4-1|-|TRBJ1-2
CASSQDNAGNYGYTF
TGCGCCAGCAGCCAAGATAATGCGGGGAACTATGGCTACACCTTC
>-|TRBV15|TRBD1|TRBJ1-1
CATRPEGARNTEAFF
TGTGCCACCAGGCCTGAGGGGGCTCGGAACACTGAAGCTTTCTTT
>-|TRBV11-2|-|TRBJ1-1
CASSTRTRLQGNTEAFF
TGTGCCAGCAGCACCCGGACTCGCCTTCAAGGGAACACTGAAGCTTTCTTT
>-|TRBV6-6|TRBD1|TRBJ1-5
CASSYPQGQPQHF
TGTGCCAGCAGTTACCCACAGGGGCAGCCCCAGCATTTT
>-|TRBV3-1/TRBV3-2|TRBD2|TRBJ2-3
CASSPTTSGGRDTQYF
TGTGCCAGCAGCCCGACGACTAGCGGGGGACGAGATACGCAGTATTTT
>-|TRBV11-3|-|TRBJ2-5
CASSSPFGQRQETQYF
TGTGCCAGCAGCTCCCCCTTTGGACAGAGACAAGAGACCCAGTACTTC
>-|TRBV18|TRBD2|TRBJ2-1
CASSPSRGGPNNEQFF
TGTGCCAGCTCACCATCCCGCGGGGGGCCTAACAATGAGCAGTTCTTC
>-|TRBV7-9|TRBD1|TRBJ1-5
CASSPNVQGAVGQPQHF
TGTGCCAGCAGTCCAAACGTACAGGGGGCGGTAGGTCAGCCCCAGCATTTT
>-|TRBV10-2|TRBD1|TRBJ1-2
CASSDGTDYGYTF
TGCGCCAGCAGTGATGGGACAGATTATGGCTACACCTTC
>-|TRBV11-2|TRBD1|TRBJ1-2
CASSLSTGGEGYTF
TGTGCCAGCAGCTTGAGTACAGGGGGTGAAGGCTACACCTTC
>few|TRBV28|TRBD1|TRBJ1-2
CASRPPGQGHGYTF
TGTGCCAGCAGACCCCCCGGACAGGGACATGGCTACACCTTC
>-|TRBV3-1/TRBV3-2|TRBD1|TRBJ1-2
CASSQDPGTGKSFYGYTF
TGTGCCAGCAGCCAAGACCCGGGGACAGGGAAGAGCTTCTATGGCTACACCTTC
>-|TRBV12-3/TRBV12-4|-|TRBJ1-4
CASSLPGREKLFF
TGTGCCAGCAGTTTACCAGGGAGGGAAAAACTGTTTTTT
>once|TRBV5-8|TRBD1|TRBJ1-2
CASNHGDRVIYGYTF
TGTGCCAGCAACCACGGGGACAGGGTAATCTATGGCTACACCTTC
>-|TRBV6-5|-|TRBJ1-1
CASSKLGGGTEAFF
TGTGCCAGCAGTAAGTTGGGGGGTGGGACTGAAGCTTTCTTT
>-|TRBV1|-|TRBJ1-5
CTRGTANNQPQHF
TGCACCAGGGGGACAGCGAACAATCAGCCCCAGCATTTT
>-|TRBV9|-|TRBJ1-2
CASSADRSYGYTF
TGTGCCAGCAGCGCGGACAGATCCTATGGCTACACCTTC
>-|TRBV6-2/TRBV6-3|-|TRBJ1-5
CASSQQGVNQPQHF
TGTGCCAGCAGTCAACAGGGTGTCAATCAGCCCCAGCATTTT
>-|TRBV29-1|-|TRBJ1-1
CSVDPGPRARANSEAFF
TGCAGCGTTGATCCCGGCCCACGGGCGAGGGCCAACAGTGAAGCTTTCTTT
>once|TRBV30|-|TRBJ2-4
CAWSVRGAKNIQYF
TGTGCCTGGAGTGTCAGGGGAGCCAAAAACATTCAGTACTTC
>few|TRBV11-3|TRBD2|TRBJ2-5
CASSLTGSGGYQETQYF
TGTGCCAGCAGCCTAACCGGAAGCGGGGGTTACCAAGAGACCCAGTACTTC
>once|TRBV6-1|-|TRBJ1-2
CASSETGGYGYTF
TGTGCCAGCAGTGAGACAGGAGGCTATGGCTACACCTTC
>few|TRBV2|TRBD1|TRBJ2-2
CASRVGQVPGELFF
TGTGCCAGCAGAGTAGGACAGGTACCCGGGGAGCTGTTTTTT
>-|TRBV27|TRBD2|TRBJ2-5
CASSSGLAGLETQYF
TGTGCCAGCAGTAGTGGACTAGCGGGGCTAGAGACCCAGTACTTC
>-|TRBV6-5|TRBD1|TRBJ2-1
CASRSTGGQGSWFF
TGTGCCAGCAGATCCACAGGAGGACAGGGAAGTTGGTTCTTC
>-|TRBV7-8|-|TRBJ1-2
CASSLEGDGYTF
TGTGCCAGCAGCTTAGAGGGGGACGGCTACACCTTC
>-|TRBV21-1|-|TRBJ2-2
CASSVGTLDTGELFF
TGTGCCAGCAGCGTCGGGACACTGGACACCGGGGAGCTGTTTTTT
>once|TRBV3-1/TRBV3-2|TRBD1|TRBJ1-3
CASSLGTGAYGNTIYF
TGTGCCAGCAGCCTCGGGACAGGGGCTTATGGAAACACCATATATTTT
>-|TRBV28|TRBD1|TRBJ1-2
CASREDRVRGYTF
TGTGCCAGCAGAGAAGACAGGGTACGTGGCTACACCTTC
>-|TRBV6-5|TRBD1|TRBJ1-2
CATFRDRSNYGYTF
TGTGCCACATTCCGGGACAGGAGTAACTATGGCTACACCTTC
>-|TRBV15|-|TRBJ2-3
CATSRDWGVSTDTQYF
TGTGCCACCAGCAGAGATTGGGGGGTATCCACAGATACGCAGTATTTT
>-|TRBV7-2|-|TRBJ2-1
CASSFRRIGGLNEQFF
TGTGCCAGCAGCTTCCGTAGGATCGGGGGTTTGAATGAGCAGTTCTTC
>-|TRBV5-8|-|TRBJ1-2
CASSFQGPYGYTF
TGTGCCAGCAGCTTTCAGGGCCCCTATGGCTACACCTTC
>-|TRBV2|TRBD1|TRBJ2-3
CASSAPGQGGDTQYF
TGTGCCAGCAGTGCCCCGGGACAGGGCGGTGATACGCAGTATTTT
>once|TRBV30|-|TRBJ1-4
CAWKTQGLSEKLFF
TGTGCCTGGAAGACCCAGGGGCTATCTGAAAAACTGTTTTTT
>-|TRBV5-8|TRBD1|TRBJ1-5
CASSSGQHYQPQHF
TGTGCCAGCAGCTCGGGACAGCACTATCAGCCCCAGCATTTT
>-|TRBV5-1|-|TRBJ1-2
CASTQTVLWGYTF
TGCGCCAGCACCCAGACAGTCCTCTGGGGCTACACCTTC
>-|TRBV19|TRBD1|TRBJ1-1
CASRLTGRGWTEAFF
TGTGCCAGTAGGCTGACAGGGAGAGGATGGACTGAAGCTTTCTTT
>few|TRBV15|-|TRBJ1-4
CATSRLGAGRGEKLFF
TGTGCCACCAGCAGACTAGGGGCAGGGAGGGGTGAAAAACTGTTTTTT
>-|TRBV5-5|TRBD1|TRBJ2-1
CASALYRGQGLEQFF
TGTGCCAGCGCATTGTACAGGGGGCAAGGGTTGGAGCAGTTCTTC
>few|TRBV7-2|TRBD1|TRBJ1-5
CASSSAGTALNQPQHF
TGTGCCAGCAGCTCGGCCGGGACAGCTCTCAATCAGCCCCAGCATTTT
>-|TRBV5-8|-|TRBJ1-6
CASTLGGAPFNSPLHF
TGTGCCAGCACCCTGGGGGGGGCACCTTTTAATTCACCCCTCCACTTT